This section outlines one T cell receptor beta chain sequence together with its context. The target antigen is unknown. Clinical symptoms and serum thyroxine were used for diagnosis; TRAb, thyroid ultrasound and orbital computed tomography were also relied on. Amplified TCR beta CDR3 regions were obtained using RNA transcripts as template. HTBI-primed first-round RT-PCR preceded second-round multiplex PCR. From the multiplex PCR reads, TCRdb called clonotypes with MiXCR, one entry per CDR3 protein. The data hold about 160,000 distinct CDR3 sequences, with 39% observed a single time. This record belongs to a study of Graves' ophthalmopathy and Graves' hyperthyroidism. Study information: Researchers obtained peripheral blood at initial diagnosis, before any treatment had begun.

Study conclusions and caveats: Distinction of ophthalmopathy from stable hyperthyroidism by a 13-signature model reached roughly 88% sensitivity and approximately 81% specificity.

Germline assignment: CDR1 MNHEY and CDR2 SMNVEV (reference sequence). The CDR3 has 16 residues. Trimming shortened V by 6 bases and J by 2 bases, and 19 bases separated the two germline ends. The origin of this receptor is a man under 40 with Graves' ophthalmopathy. The chain links TRBV27 to TRBJ1-2; tentatively, D is TRBD1 (6 bases). The sample comprised peripheral blood. The CDR3 loop is CASSPIQGRSNYGYTF. The CDR3 DNA follows: TGTGCCAGCAGCCCAATACAGGGAAGGTCCAACTATGGCTACACCTTC.